This is a list of T cell receptor beta chains from one sample in a study of blood T cell repertoires in COVID-19. This table comes from immunoSEQ multiplex PCR, and its TCRdb copy is limited to in-frame clones, with some not included. The table lists fewer than 300,000 clones, more than 80% of them singletons, with 1% to 1.3% in the top ten. Sample: PBMCs or T cells enriched from blood (not recorded which). The receptors shown here come from a young woman who had recovered from COVID-19. CDR3s include the opening cysteine and the closing phenylalanine or tryptophan. A D gene is named only where the DNA matches it firmly. A clone size is listed for some rows: how often the clone was seen (once, few, many), or a class if it is expanded.

cdr3_aa cdr3_nt j_call v_call d_call clone_size
CASSRQGSQMGTEAFF TGTGCCAGCAGCAGACAGGGTTCCCAAATGGGCACTGAAGCTTTCTTT TRBJ1-1 TRBV27 TRBD1 -
CASRAGEADTQYF TGTGCCAGCAGGGCGGGAGAAGCAGATACGCAGTATTTT TRBJ2-3 TRBV7-9 TRBD2 few
CASSELFRNYGYTF TGTGCCAGCAGTGAACTGTTTCGTAACTATGGCTACACCTTC TRBJ1-2 TRBV2 - once
CASSQDGGTTLYNEQFF TGCGCCAGCAGCCAAGATGGGGGGACTACTCTATACAATGAGCAGTTCTTC TRBJ2-1 TRBV4-3 TRBD2 -
CASSPQGHFTEAFF TGTGCCAGCAGCCCGCAGGGGCACTTCACTGAAGCTTTCTTT TRBJ1-1 TRBV9 - -
CATSKAGDPDTQYF TGTGCCACCAGCAAAGCGGGAGACCCAGATACGCAGTATTTT TRBJ2-3 TRBV15 TRBD2 -
CASSWQGASTDTQYF TGCGCCAGCAGTTGGCAGGGGGCGAGCACAGATACGCAGTATTTT TRBJ2-3 TRBV5-1 TRBD1 -
CASSLGGAPPPRGYTF TGTGCCAGCAGTTTAGGGGGGGCTCCCCCCCCGAGGGGCTACACCTTC TRBJ1-2 TRBV28 - -
CASSPLTGRNEQFF TGTGCCAGCTCACCACTCACCGGGAGGAATGAGCAGTTCTTC TRBJ2-1 TRBV18 TRBD2 -
CASSPGTTPYEQYF TGTGCCAGCAGCCCCGGGACTACACCCTACGAGCAGTACTTC TRBJ2-7 TRBV9 TRBD2 -
CASSPFDRHTEAFF TGTGCCAGCTCACCCTTCGACAGGCACACTGAAGCTTTCTTT TRBJ1-1 TRBV18 - -
CASSTTGVSYEQYF TGTGCCAGCAGTACCACAGGGGTCTCCTACGAGCAGTACTTC TRBJ2-7 TRBV27 TRBD1 -
CATSRAGATGAPNTEAFF TGTGCCACCAGCAGAGCCGGGGCGACAGGGGCTCCAAACACTGAAGCTTTCTTT TRBJ1-1 TRBV15 TRBD1 once
CASSLDPFSGTDTQYF TGTGCCAGCAGCTTGGATCCTTTCAGCGGGACAGATACGCAGTATTTT TRBJ2-3 TRBV7-2 - -
CAVRDRATSPLHF TGTGCCGTTCGGGACAGGGCTACTTCACCCCTCCACTTT TRBJ1-6 TRBV24-1 TRBD1 -
CASSGTGNIREEQFF TGTGCCAGCAGCGGAACAGGAAACATCCGGGAGGAGCAGTTCTTC TRBJ2-1 TRBV5-4 - -
CASSIDRGTEYGYTF TGTGCCAGTAGTATAGATCGCGGGACAGAATATGGCTACACCTTC TRBJ1-2 TRBV19 TRBD1 -
CASSTSGLLNTGELFF TGTGCCAGCAGCACTAGCGGACTCCTGAACACCGGGGAGCTGTTTTTT TRBJ2-2 TRBV9 TRBD2 -
CASSLRQGDEQFF TGTGCCAGCAGTTTAAGGCAGGGTGATGAGCAGTTCTTC TRBJ2-1 TRBV12-3/TRBV12-4 - -
CASSLASSGSKTYEQYF TGCGCCAGCAGCTTGGCATCTAGCGGGAGCAAGACCTACGAGCAGTACTTC TRBJ2-7 TRBV5-1 TRBD2 -
CASSQVEREIPYEQYF TGCGCCAGCAGCCAAGTGGAGCGGGAGATACCCTACGAGCAGTACTTC TRBJ2-7 TRBV4-1 TRBD2 -
CASSYGLAKGTQYF TGTGCCAGCAGTTACGGCCTAGCTAAGGGGACCCAGTACTTC TRBJ2-5 TRBV6-5 - few
CASSPKNTGELFF TGTGCCAGCTCACCCAAGAACACCGGGGAGCTGTTTTTT TRBJ2-2 TRBV18 - -
CASSLSGTGYGYTF TGTGCCAGCAGCTTAAGCGGGACGGGCTATGGCTACACCTTC TRBJ1-2 TRBV7-2 - few
CAWSVFEGAEAFF TGTGCCTGGAGTGTATTCGAGGGAGCTGAAGCTTTCTTT TRBJ1-1 TRBV30 - -
CASSIRQGRSAHTDTQYF TGTGCCAGCAGTATCCGACAGGGGCGATCCGCTCACACAGATACGCAGTATTTT TRBJ2-3 TRBV6-2/TRBV6-3 TRBD1 -
CASRRASGIQETQYF TGCGCCAGCAGGAGGGCTAGCGGGATCCAAGAGACCCAGTACTTC TRBJ2-5 TRBV5-1 TRBD2 -
CASSLEGGLAKNIQYF TGTGCCAGCAGCCTGGAAGGGGGTCTAGCCAAAAACATTCAGTACTTC TRBJ2-4 TRBV5-4 - -
CASKTSESYEQYF TGTGCCAGTAAAACTAGCGAGTCCTACGAGCAGTACTTC TRBJ2-7 TRBV19 TRBD2 -
CASSPTGANVLTF TGTGCCAGCAGTCCGACAGGGGCCAACGTCCTGACTTTC TRBJ2-6 TRBV28 - -
CASRSPGQGETGELFF TGTGCCAGCAGGTCACCCGGACAGGGGGAAACCGGGGAGCTGTTTTTT TRBJ2-2 TRBV28 TRBD1 -
CASSRSWDRLLDYNEQFF TGTGCCAGCAGCCGATCGTGGGACAGACTACTTGACTACAATGAGCAGTTCTTC TRBJ2-1 TRBV27 TRBD1 -
CASSIGQGGTEAFF TGTGCCAGTAGTATAGGGCAGGGCGGCACTGAAGCTTTCTTT TRBJ1-1 TRBV19 - -
CASSTQFGGGPSGELFF TGTGCCAGCAGCACGCAATTCGGGGGAGGGCCTTCCGGGGAGCTGTTTTTT TRBJ2-2 TRBV4-2 TRBD2 -
CASSPNLGETQYF TGTGCCAGCAGCCCTAACCTTGGAGAGACCCAGTACTTC TRBJ2-5 TRBV4-2 - -
CATSRGDGNTIYF TGTGCCACCAGCAGGGGTGACGGAAACACCATATATTTT TRBJ1-3 TRBV24-1 - -
CASRLLERESQYF TGTGCCAGCAGACTACTAGAGCGGGAGTCGCAGTATTTT TRBJ2-3 TRBV5-6 TRBD2 -
CASSLDEGQGIPNYGYTF TGTGCCAGCAGCTTAGATGAGGGACAGGGGATTCCTAACTATGGCTACACCTTC TRBJ1-2 TRBV7-8 TRBD1 -
CASKDRGFGTEAFF TGTGCCAGCAAAGACAGGGGATTTGGCACTGAAGCTTTCTTT TRBJ1-1 TRBV6-5 TRBD1 -
CASSYSKSGWGHREQFF TGTGCCAGCAGTTACTCGAAGAGCGGGTGGGGCCACAGGGAGCAGTTCTTC TRBJ2-1 TRBV6-2/TRBV6-3 - -
CASSYGVAGTSGTYNEQFF TGTGCCAGCAGTTACGGGGTAGCCGGGACTAGCGGGACCTACAATGAGCAGTTCTTC TRBJ2-1 TRBV6-2/TRBV6-3 TRBD2 -